This TCR beta chain comes out of a study of cytomegalovirus exposure and HLA in healthy donors. Findings and limits, study-wide: Sequencing depth roughly uniform across donors was assumed in presence/absence analyses.

The PCR made use of 60 Vbeta and 13 Jbeta primers. Using immunoSEQ multiplex PCR, the repertoire was profiled, and TCRdb retains in-frame clones only, with some absent. The sample lists about 95,000 clones, approximately 76% occurring once. Germline V lookup: CDR1 LGHNA, CDR2 YSLEER. J gave up 6 bases and V 0 bases, and 3 bases lay outside the gene matches. The CDR3 consists of 15 residues. This clone came up a few times. What it binds is unknown. The V gene is TRBV4-3, the J gene TRBJ2-1, with TRBD2 matching over 9 bases. This TCR was sampled from a man between 25 and 39 years old in good health and CMV-seropositive. The material sequenced was PBMCs. In DNA form, the CDR3 reads TGCGCCAGCAGCCAAGAGCCTAGCGGGACCAATGAGCAGTTCTTC. Its protein is CASSQEPSGTNEQFF.